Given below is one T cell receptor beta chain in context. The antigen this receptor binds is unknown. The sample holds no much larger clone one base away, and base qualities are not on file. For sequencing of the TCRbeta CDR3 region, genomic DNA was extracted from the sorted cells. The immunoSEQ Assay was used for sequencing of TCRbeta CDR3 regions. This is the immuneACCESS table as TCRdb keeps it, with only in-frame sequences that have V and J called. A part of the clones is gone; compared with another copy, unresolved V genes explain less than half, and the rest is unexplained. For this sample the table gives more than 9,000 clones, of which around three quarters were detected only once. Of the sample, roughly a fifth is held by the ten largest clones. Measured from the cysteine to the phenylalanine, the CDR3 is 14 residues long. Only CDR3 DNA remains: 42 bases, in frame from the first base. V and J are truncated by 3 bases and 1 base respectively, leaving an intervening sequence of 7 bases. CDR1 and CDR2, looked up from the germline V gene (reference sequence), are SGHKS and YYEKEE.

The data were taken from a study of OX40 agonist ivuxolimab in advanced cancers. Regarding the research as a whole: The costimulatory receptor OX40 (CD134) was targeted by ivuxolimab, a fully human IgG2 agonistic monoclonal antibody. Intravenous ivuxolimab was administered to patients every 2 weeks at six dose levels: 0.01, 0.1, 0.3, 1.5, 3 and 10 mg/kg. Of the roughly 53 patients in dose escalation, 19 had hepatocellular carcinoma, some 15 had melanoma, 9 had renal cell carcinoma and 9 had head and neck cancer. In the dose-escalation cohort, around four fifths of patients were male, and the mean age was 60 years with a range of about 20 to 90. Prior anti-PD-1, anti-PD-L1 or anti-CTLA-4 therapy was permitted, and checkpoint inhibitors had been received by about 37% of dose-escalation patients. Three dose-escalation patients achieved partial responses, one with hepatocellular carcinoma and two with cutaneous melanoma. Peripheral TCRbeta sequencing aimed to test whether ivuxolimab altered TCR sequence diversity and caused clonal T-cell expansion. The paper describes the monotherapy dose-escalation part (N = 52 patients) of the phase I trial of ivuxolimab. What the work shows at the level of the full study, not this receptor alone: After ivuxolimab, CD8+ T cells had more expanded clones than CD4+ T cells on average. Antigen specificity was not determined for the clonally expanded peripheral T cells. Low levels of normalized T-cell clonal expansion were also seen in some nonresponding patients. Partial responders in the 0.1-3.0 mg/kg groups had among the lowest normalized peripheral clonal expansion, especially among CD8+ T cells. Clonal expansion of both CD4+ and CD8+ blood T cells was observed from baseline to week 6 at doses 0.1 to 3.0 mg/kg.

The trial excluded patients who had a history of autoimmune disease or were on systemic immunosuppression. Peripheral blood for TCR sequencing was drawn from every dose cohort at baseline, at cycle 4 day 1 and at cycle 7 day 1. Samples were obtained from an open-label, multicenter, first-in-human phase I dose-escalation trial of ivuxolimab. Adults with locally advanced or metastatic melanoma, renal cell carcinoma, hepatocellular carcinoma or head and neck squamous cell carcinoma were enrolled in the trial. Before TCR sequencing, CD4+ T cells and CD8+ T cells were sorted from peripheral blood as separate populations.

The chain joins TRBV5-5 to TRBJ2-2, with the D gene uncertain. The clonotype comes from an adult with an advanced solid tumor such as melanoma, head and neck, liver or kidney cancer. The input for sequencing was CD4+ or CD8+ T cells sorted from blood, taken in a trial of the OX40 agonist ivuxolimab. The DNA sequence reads TGTGCCAGCAGCTCGCAGGAGAACACCGGGGAGCTGTTTTTT. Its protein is CASSSQENTGELFF.